Listed below are T cell receptor beta chains from one sample, sequenced in a study of T cell responses to AZD1222 COVID-19 vaccine. Assay: immunoSEQ multiplex PCR; the TCRdb copy retains only in-frame clones and omits some. Among around 130,000 clones, 70% to 90% were seen once, and the ten largest hold about 9.5%. The input for sequencing was peripheral blood, taken 28 days after the second AZD1222 dose. These receptors all come from an adult who received the AZD1222 COVID-19 vaccine. The CDR3 runs from the conserved cysteine through the conserved F or W. A D gene is named only where the DNA matches it firmly. The listing skips clone size in some rows; elsewhere it reads once, few, many or a size class.

abundance,j_gene,d_gene,v_gene,CDR3nt,CDR3aa
.,TRBJ1-1,.,TRBV29-1,TGCAGCGTTGAAGACTGGGGGCCTAACGAAGCTTTCTTT,CSVEDWGPNEAFF
.,TRBJ1-1,.,TRBV4-3,TGCGCCAGCAGCCTTTCGACAGCCGGAAGCACTGAAGCTTTCTTT,CASSLSTAGSTEAFF
.,TRBJ1-1,.,TRBV7-2,TGTGCCAGCAGCTCTACGGCAGGGCTCGACACTGAAGCTTTCTTT,CASSSTAGLDTEAFF
.,TRBJ1-1,.,TRBV25-1,TGTGCCAGCAGTGATCCTGGGCGGTTAGGGACTGAAGCTTTCTTT,CASSDPGRLGTEAFF
.,TRBJ2-4,.,TRBV6-2/TRBV6-3,TGTGCCAGCAGTTTAACGGGACTCCACATTCAGTACTTC,CASSLTGLHIQYF
.,TRBJ1-5,.,TRBV19,TGTGCCAGTAGTATTCAGGGAGGGCCCCAGCATTTT,CASSIQGGPQHF
.,TRBJ1-5,TRBD1,TRBV6-5,TGTGCCAGCAGTATAGACAGGGCTGGGCAGCCCCAGCATTTT,CASSIDRAGQPQHF
.,TRBJ2-7,.,TRBV14,TGTGCCAGCAGCCTCCGGGTGGGGGCGGGCAGGACCTACGAGCAGTACTTC,CASSLRVGAGRTYEQYF
.,TRBJ2-3,.,TRBV11-2,TGTGCCAGCAGCTTAAATGGAGATACGCAGTATTTT,CASSLNGDTQYF
.,TRBJ1-3,.,TRBV27,TGTGCCAGCAGTCTCTTCGGCTCCTCTGGAAACACCATATATTTT,CASSLFGSSGNTIYF
.,TRBJ1-2,.,TRBV5-4,TGTGCCAGCAGCCCTCTCCTTGGGATACCGAGTGGCTACACCTTC,CASSPLLGIPSGYTF
.,TRBJ1-4,.,TRBV4-3,TGCGCCAGCAGCCGGATGGACGGGGCGGAAAAACTGTTTTTT,CASSRMDGAEKLFF
once,TRBJ2-7,.,TRBV7-8,TGTGCCAGCAGCTTTAGGGGACAAGAAGCCTACGAGCAGTACTTC,CASSFRGQEAYEQYF
.,TRBJ2-7,.,TRBV4-2,TGTGCCAGCAGCCAAGATGAGGTCTACGAGCAGTACTTC,CASSQDEVYEQYF
.,TRBJ2-1,.,TRBV15,TGTGCCACCAGGACTAGTGGGGGAAATGAGCAGTTCTTC,CATRTSGGNEQFF
.,TRBJ2-7,.,TRBV7-3,TGTGCCAGCAGCGTTATTGGCGGGACCTACGAGCAGTACTTC,CASSVIGGTYEQYF
.,TRBJ1-1,.,TRBV5-5,TGTGCCAGCAGCTTGGCAGCGTCGATCACTGAAGCTTTCTTT,CASSLAASITEAFF
.,TRBJ1-3,.,TRBV7-8,TGTGCCAGCAGCTTAGACAGGGCTTCTGGAAACACCATATATTTT,CASSLDRASGNTIYF
once,TRBJ1-6,.,TRBV6-5,TGTGCCAGCAGCCAACCGTACGTGAATTCACCCCTCCACTTT,CASSQPYVNSPLHF
.,TRBJ1-2,.,TRBV2,TGTGCCAGCAGGAATACCGGGACGATCTATGGCTACACCTTC,CASRNTGTIYGYTF
.,TRBJ1-1,.,TRBV14,TGTGCCAGCAGCCAAGATCTAGGGGGGGACACTGAAGCTTTCTTT,CASSQDLGGDTEAFF
.,TRBJ1-2,.,TRBV6-1,TGTGCCAGCAGTGAACAGCCTATCTATGGCTACACCTTC,CASSEQPIYGYTF
once,TRBJ1-4,.,TRBV29-1,TGCAGCGTTGAAGCTGGGGGGGCGGTTGAAAAACTGTTTTTT,CSVEAGGAVEKLFF